This is a list of T cell receptor beta chains from one sample in a study of blood T cell repertoires in COVID-19. Repertoires were generated with immunoSEQ multiplex PCR, while TCRdb's copy carries only in-frame clones and drops some. Of approximately 240,000 clones listed, 80% to 85% were seen once; the top ten hold more than 2%. Material: peripheral blood. The receptors come from a woman aged 55-70 years with acute or convalescent COVID-19. Each CDR3 is given with its conserved first and last residue. The D gene is left open where the match is weak. For some rows the clone size is stated as once, few or many, or as a class when expanded; others skip it.

TRBV19	-	TRBJ1-1	TRBD1	CASSIQGAQTEAFF	TGTGCCAGTAGTATTCAGGGGGCGCAGACTGAAGCTTTCTTT
TRBV6-5	-	TRBJ2-7	-	CASRRDIWYEQYF	TGTGCCAGTCGCCGGGACATTTGGTACGAGCAGTACTTC
TRBV6-6	-	TRBJ1-1	-	CASRPPGFTEAFF	TGTGCCAGCAGACCACCAGGGTTCACTGAAGCTTTCTTT
TRBV6-1	-	TRBJ1-1	-	CASSERFQNTEAFF	TGTGCCAGCAGTGAGAGGTTCCAGAACACTGAAGCTTTCTTT
TRBV4-1	-	TRBJ2-3	-	CASSQEEANPSTDTQYF	TGCGCCAGCAGCCAAGAAGAAGCGAACCCAAGCACAGATACGCAGTATTTT
TRBV27	-	TRBJ1-5	-	CASGPSGSQPQHF	TGTGCCAGCGGACCTTCGGGGAGTCAGCCCCAGCATTTT
TRBV18	-	TRBJ1-3	-	CASSPILERSGNTIYF	TGTGCCAGCTCACCTATCCTTGAACGGTCTGGAAACACCATATATTTT
TRBV5-4	-	TRBJ1-1	TRBD1	CASRPGTGGETEAFF	TGTGCCAGCAGGCCCGGGACAGGGGGCGAGACTGAAGCTTTCTTT
TRBV5-1	-	TRBJ1-2	TRBD1	CASSLTGEGYTF	TGCGCCAGCAGCTTGACAGGGGAAGGCTACACCTTC
TRBV5-6	-	TRBJ1-2	-	CASSLKAGGGYTF	TGTGCCAGCAGCTTAAAGGCAGGCGGGGGCTACACCTTC
TRBV30	-	TRBJ1-2	-	CAWIGPGNYGYTF	TGTGCCTGGATTGGGCCGGGGAACTATGGCTACACCTTC
TRBV4-2	few	TRBJ2-1	TRBD1	CASSQGGQGSDEQFF	TGTGCCAGCAGCCAGGGGGGACAGGGGAGCGATGAGCAGTTCTTC
TRBV21-1	-	TRBJ2-7	-	CASSKSWDRDPGERGF	TGTGCCAGCAGCAAATCATGGGACAGGGACCCAGGGGAGAGGGGGTTC
TRBV7-2	-	TRBJ1-3	-	CASSLVAGENTIYF	TGTGCCAGCAGCTTAGTAGCAGGGGAGAACACCATATATTTT
TRBV2	-	TRBJ2-3	TRBD2	CASSLRTSGGTDTQYF	TGTGCCAGCAGTCTCCGGACTAGCGGGGGCACAGATACGCAGTATTTT
TRBV7-2	-	TRBJ2-7	TRBD2	CASSSPISGGSTEQYF	TGTGCCAGCAGCTCCCCCATTAGCGGGGGGTCTACCGAGCAGTACTTC
TRBV10-3	-	TRBJ1-2	-	CAISGDRNYGYTF	TGTGCCATCAGTGGAGACAGAAACTATGGCTACACCTTC
TRBV10-3	-	TRBJ2-7	TRBD1	CAISYSTGQGTYEQYF	TGTGCCATCAGCTATTCGACGGGACAGGGAACCTACGAGCAGTACTTC
TRBV18	once	TRBJ2-2	TRBD1	CASSPGQGIGELFF	TGTGCCAGCTCACCGGGACAGGGAATCGGGGAGCTGTTTTTT
TRBV6-6	-	TRBJ2-3	TRBD2	CASSQAGEGTDTQYF	TGTGCCAGCAGTCAAGCGGGGGAAGGCACAGATACGCAGTATTTT
TRBV7-2	-	TRBJ2-7	TRBD1	CASSLSTGGYEQYF	TGTGCCAGCAGCTTATCGACAGGGGGCTACGAGCAGTACTTC
TRBV7-2	-	TRBJ2-7	-	CASSLSSREHEQYF	TGTGCCAGCAGCTTATCTTCCAGGGAACACGAGCAGTACTTC
TRBV9	-	TRBJ1-2	-	CASSVSKQGTFYGYTF	TGTGCCAGCAGCGTATCCAAACAGGGAACCTTTTATGGCTACACCTTC
TRBV5-1	-	TRBJ2-7	-	CASSSRVNYEQYF	TGCGCCAGCAGCTCCCGGGTCAATTACGAGCAGTACTTC
TRBV6-5	once	TRBJ1-6	TRBD1	CASSLTGQSPLHF	TGTGCCAGCAGCCTGACGGGACAGTCACCCCTCCACTTT